This TCR beta chain was recorded in a study of CD8+ T cells in alopecia areata. Following extraction, RNA underwent reverse transcription to cDNA, which served as the sequencing template. Some clones are missing from TCRdb's copy, which holds only in-frame ones; the method was immunoSEQ multiplex PCR. In the table there are 200,000 to 250,000 clones, 67% of which are singletons. V shed 0 bases and J shed 4 bases, with 13 bases lying between them. The CDR3 runs to 15 residues. Germline-derived CDR1 and CDR2 are GTSNPN and SVGIG (reference sequence). About this clone: The sample holds other DNA sequences that translate to the same CDR3.

The rearrangement links TRBV30 to TRBJ1-5; weak D call: TRBD1 (5 bases). The sequences come from CD4+ T cells sorted from blood, collected at week 0. The TCR originated in a human donor with alopecia areata. The CDR3 nucleotides read TGTGCCTGGAGTGTTACTGGGAGGGGTAATCAGCCCCAGCATTTT. Amino acid sequence: CAWSVTGRGNQPQHF.